The sequence of this TCR beta chain was determined in a study of tumour-infiltrating T cells in Burkitt lymphoma. In the study overall: Overall and progression-free survival were predicted by productive clonality.

The table came from immunoSEQ multiplex PCR; TCRdb's copy has only in-frame clones and leaves some out. The sample lists about 5,600 clones, roughly 16% occurring once. Per germline, CDR1 MNHEY and CDR2 SMNVEV (reference sequence). V was shortened by 6 bases and J by 2 bases, with 10 bases between the two germline ends. The CDR3 sequence is 14 residues long. The chain links TRBV27 to TRBJ2-2, with D unclear. The receptor's source is a human donor with diffuse large B-cell lymphoma. What was sequenced was tumor tissue. Here the CDR3 reads CASRGVRNTGELFF. The CDR3, as DNA: TGTGCCAGCAGGGGTGTGCGTAACACCGGGGAGCTGTTTTTT.